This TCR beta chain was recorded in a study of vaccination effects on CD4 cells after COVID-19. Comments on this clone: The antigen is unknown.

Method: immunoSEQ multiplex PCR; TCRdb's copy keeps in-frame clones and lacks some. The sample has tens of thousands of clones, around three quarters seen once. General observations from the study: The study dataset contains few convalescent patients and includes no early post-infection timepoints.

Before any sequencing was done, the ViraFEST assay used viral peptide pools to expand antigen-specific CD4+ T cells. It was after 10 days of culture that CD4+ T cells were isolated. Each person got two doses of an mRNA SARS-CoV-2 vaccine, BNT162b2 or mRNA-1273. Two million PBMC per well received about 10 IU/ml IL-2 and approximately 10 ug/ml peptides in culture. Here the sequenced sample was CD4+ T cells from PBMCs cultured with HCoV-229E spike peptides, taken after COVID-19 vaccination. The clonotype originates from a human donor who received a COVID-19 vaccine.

CDR3 sequence: CASSQPSGGGNEQFF. In DNA form, the CDR3 reads TGTGCCAGCAGCCAACCTAGCGGGGGGGGCAATGAGCAGTTCTTC. The chain employs TRBV3-1 (or the pseudogene TRBV3-2) and TRBJ2-1, with 12 bases that match TRBD2. CDR1 and CDR2 (germline): LGHDT, YNNKEL (reference sequence). Unmatched junction bases numbered 2, after V lost 2 bases and J lost 6 bases. This CDR3 has 15 amino acids.